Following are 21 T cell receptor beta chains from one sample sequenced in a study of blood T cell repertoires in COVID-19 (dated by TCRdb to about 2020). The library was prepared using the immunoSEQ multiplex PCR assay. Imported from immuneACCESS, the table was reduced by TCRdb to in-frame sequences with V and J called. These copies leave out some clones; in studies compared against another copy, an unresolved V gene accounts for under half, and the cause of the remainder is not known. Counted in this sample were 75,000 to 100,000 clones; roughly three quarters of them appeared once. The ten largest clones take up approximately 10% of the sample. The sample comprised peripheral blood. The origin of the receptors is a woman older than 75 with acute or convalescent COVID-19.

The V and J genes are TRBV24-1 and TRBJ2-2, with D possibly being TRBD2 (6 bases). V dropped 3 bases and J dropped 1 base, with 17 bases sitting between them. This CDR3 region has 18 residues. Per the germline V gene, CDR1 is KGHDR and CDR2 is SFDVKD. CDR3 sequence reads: CATSDPTGGALNTGELFF. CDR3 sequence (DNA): TGTGCCACCAGTGATCCCACTGGAGGGGCCCTGAACACCGGGGAGCTGTTTTTT.

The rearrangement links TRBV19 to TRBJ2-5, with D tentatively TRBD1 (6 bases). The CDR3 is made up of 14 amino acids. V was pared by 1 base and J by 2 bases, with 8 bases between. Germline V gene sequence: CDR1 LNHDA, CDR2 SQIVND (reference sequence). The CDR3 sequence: CASSIVTGQETQYF. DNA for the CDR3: TGTGCCAGTAGTATAGTAACAGGGCAAGAGACCCAGTACTTC.

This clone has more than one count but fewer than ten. CDR3 nucleotides: TGTGCCAGCCCAAAGGATAGGGGGACTAGCGGTTCAGATACGCAGTATTTT. Its protein product is CASPKDRGTSGSDTQYF. V gene TRBV21-1 combines with J gene TRBJ2-3; the table's D call, TRBD2, was not checked against the DNA. TRBV21-1 is reported as a pseudogene. The CDR3 is 17 amino acids.

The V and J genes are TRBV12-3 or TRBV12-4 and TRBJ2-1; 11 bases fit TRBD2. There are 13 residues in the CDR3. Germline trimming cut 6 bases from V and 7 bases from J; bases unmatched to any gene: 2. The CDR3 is CASRSSGGNEQFF. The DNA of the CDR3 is TGTGCCAGCAGATCTAGCGGGGGGAATGAGCAGTTCTTC.

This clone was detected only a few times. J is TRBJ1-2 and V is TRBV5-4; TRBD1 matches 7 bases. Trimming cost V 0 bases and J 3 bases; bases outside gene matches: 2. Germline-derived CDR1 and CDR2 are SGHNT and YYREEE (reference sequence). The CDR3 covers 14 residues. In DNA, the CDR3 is TGTGCCAGCAGCTTGGGACAGGGCCACTATGGCTACACCTTC. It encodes CASSLGQGHYGYTF.

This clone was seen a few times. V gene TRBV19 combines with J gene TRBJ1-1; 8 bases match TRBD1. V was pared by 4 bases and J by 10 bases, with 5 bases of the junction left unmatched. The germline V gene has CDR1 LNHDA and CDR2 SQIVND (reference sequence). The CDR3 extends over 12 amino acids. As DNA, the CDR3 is TGTGCCAGTAGTACGACGCAGGGGGCAGCTTTCTTT. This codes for CASSTTQGAAFF.

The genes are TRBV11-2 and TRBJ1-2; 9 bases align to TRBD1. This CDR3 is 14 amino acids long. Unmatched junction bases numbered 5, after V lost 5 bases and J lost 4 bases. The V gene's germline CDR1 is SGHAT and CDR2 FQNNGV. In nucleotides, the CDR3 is TGTGCCAGCAGCACGTCGACAGGGGGCTATGGCTACACCTTC. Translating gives CASSTSTGGYGYTF.

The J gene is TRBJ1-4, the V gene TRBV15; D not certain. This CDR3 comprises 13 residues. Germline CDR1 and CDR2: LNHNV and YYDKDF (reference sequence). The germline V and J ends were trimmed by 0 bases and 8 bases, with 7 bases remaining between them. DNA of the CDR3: TGTGCCACCAGCAGAGACAGTGGCGAAAAACTGTTTTTT. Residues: CATSRDSGEKLFF.

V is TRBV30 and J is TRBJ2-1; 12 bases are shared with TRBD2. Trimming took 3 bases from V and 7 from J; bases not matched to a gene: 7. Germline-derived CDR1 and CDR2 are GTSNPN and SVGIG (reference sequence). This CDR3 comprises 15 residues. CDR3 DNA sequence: TGTGCCTGGAGCCTGCTAGCGGGGGGGCTTAATGAGCAGTTCTTC. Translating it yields CAWSLLAGGLNEQFF.

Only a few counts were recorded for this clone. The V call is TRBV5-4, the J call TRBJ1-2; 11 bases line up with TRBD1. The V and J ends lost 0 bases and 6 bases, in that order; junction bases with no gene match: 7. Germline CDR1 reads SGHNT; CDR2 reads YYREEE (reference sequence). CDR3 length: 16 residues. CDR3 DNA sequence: TGTGCCAGCAGCTTGGACCGGACAGGGGGCGCCGATGGCTACACCTTC. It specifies CASSLDRTGGADGYTF.

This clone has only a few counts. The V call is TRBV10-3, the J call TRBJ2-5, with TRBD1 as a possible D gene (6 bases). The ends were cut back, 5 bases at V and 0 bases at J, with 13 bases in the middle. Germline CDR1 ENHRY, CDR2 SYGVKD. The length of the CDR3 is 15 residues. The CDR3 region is CAISSRGGNQETQYF. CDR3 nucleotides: TGTGCCATCAGTTCCAGGGGTGGGAACCAAGAGACCCAGTACTTC.

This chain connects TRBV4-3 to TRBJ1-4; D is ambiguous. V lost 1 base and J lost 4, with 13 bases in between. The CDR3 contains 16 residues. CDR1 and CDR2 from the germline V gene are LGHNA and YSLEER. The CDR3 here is CASSQGMGGINEKLFF. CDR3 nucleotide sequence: TGCGCCAGCAGCCAAGGAATGGGAGGCATTAATGAAAAACTGTTTTTT.

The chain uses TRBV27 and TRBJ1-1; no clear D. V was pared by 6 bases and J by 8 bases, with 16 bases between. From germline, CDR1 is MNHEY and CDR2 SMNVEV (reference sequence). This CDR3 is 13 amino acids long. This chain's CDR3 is CASSPQLRGEAFF. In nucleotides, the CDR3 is TGTGCCAGCAGCCCCCAATTACGAGGGGAAGCTTTCTTT.

CDR3 in DNA: TGTGCCAGCAGCCTTGGTTTTTCAGGGGTGGGCACTGAAGCTTTCTTT. Translating gives CASSLGFSGVGTEAFF. The chain joins TRBV5-6 to TRBJ1-1; the D gene is possibly TRBD1 (6 bases). The germline V and J ends were trimmed by 4 bases and 4 bases, with 20 bases remaining between them. Germline-derived CDR1 and CDR2 are SGHDT and YYEEEE. The CDR3 is made up of 16 amino acids.

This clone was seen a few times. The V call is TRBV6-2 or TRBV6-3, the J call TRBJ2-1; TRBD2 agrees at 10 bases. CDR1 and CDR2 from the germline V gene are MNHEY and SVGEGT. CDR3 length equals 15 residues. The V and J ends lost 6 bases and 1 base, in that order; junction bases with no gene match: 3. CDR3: CASSLSGGSYNEQFF. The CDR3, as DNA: TGTGCCAGCAGCCTTAGCGGGGGGTCCTACAATGAGCAGTTCTTC.

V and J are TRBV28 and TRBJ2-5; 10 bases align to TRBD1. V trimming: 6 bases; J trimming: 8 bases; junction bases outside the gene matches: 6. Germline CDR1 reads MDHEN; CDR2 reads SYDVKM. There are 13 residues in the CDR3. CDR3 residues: CASSFRDRGTQYF. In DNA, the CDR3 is TGTGCCAGCAGCTTCCGGGACAGGGGAACCCAGTACTTC.

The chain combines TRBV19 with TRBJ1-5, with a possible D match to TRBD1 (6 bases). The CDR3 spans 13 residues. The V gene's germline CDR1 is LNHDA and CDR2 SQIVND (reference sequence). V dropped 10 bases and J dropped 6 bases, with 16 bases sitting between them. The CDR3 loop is CATANRVGQPQHF. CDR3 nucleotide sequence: TGTGCCACAGCTAACAGGGTTGGTCAGCCCCAGCATTTT.

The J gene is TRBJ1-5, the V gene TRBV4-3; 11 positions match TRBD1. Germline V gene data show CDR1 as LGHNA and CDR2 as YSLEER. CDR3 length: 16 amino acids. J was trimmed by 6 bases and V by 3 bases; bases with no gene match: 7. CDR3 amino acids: CASSHERGTGGQPQHF. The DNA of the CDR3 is TGCGCCAGCAGCCACGAAAGAGGGACAGGGGGTCAGCCCCAGCATTTT.

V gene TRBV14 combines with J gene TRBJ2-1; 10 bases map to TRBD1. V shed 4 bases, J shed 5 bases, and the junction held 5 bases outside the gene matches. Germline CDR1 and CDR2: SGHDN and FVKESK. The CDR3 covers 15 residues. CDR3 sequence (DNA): TGTGCCAGCAGCCCCGGGACAGGGGTGAACAATGAGCAGTTCTTC. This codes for CASSPGTGVNNEQFF.

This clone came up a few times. CDR3 residues: CASSYSTSSGQGYTF. The CDR3 nucleotides read TGTGCCAGCAGTTACTCGACCTCGTCAGGGCAAGGCTACACCTTC. This chain connects TRBV6-5 to TRBJ1-2; the D gene is possibly TRBD1 (5 bases). Germline CDR1 MNHEY, CDR2 SVGAGI. The CDR3 runs 15 residues. V dropped 0 bases and J dropped 8 bases, with 16 bases sitting between them.

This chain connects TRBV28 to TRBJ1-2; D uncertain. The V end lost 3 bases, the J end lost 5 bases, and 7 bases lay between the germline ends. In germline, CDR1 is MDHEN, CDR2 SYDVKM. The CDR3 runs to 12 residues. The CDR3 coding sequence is TGTGCCAGCAGTTTGCGGAGATATGGCTACACCTTC. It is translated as CASSLRRYGYTF.